This entry lists 16 T cell receptor beta chains sequenced from one sample in a study of cytotoxic CD8 clonotypes in ibrutinib-treated CLL (dated by TCRdb to the early 2020s). The library was obtained by the immunoSEQ multiplex PCR assay. The clones in this table, taken by TCRdb from immuneACCESS, are in-frame only. Not every clone is retained; where verified, under half of the shortfall comes from an unresolved V gene, and the cause of the rest is unknown. In all, the sample holds 76,000 or so clones, and over 65% of those were seen once. The top ten constitute around 36% of the sample. The meaning of the sample's time point label: roughly 2 years on ibrutinib. The input for sequencing was PBMCs, taken after 24 months of ibrutinib treatment. The receptors stem from a human donor with chronic lymphocytic leukemia.

In DNA, the CDR3 is TGTGCCAGCTCGCCCGTTGATAGCAATCAGCCCCAGCATTTT. Translating it yields CASSPVDSNQPQHF. This chain joins TRBV18 and TRBJ1-5, with no clear D. This CDR3 contains 14 residues. Germline V gives CDR1 KGHSH, CDR2 LQKENI. Trimming took off 6 bases at V and 0 bases at J, with 9 bases between the two ends. The complete variable domain, with remaining parts taken from reference TRBV18 and TRBJ1-5, reads NAGVMQNPRHLVRRRGQEARLRCSPMKGHSHVYWYRQLPEEGLKFMVYLQKENIIDESGMPKERFSAEFPKEGPSILRIQQVVRGDSAAYFCASSPVDSNQPQHFGDGTRLSIL.

The gene calls are TRBV18 and TRBJ2-7, with D unresolved. V gave up 3 bases and J gave up 3 bases, with 15 bases separating them. The germline V gene encodes CDR1 KGHSH and CDR2 LQKENI. The CDR3 totals 15 residues. As DNA, the CDR3 is TGTGCCAGCTCACCGTCCGGGCTCGTGGGCTACGAGCAGTACTTC. It specifies CASSPSGLVGYEQYF.

The genes are TRBV13 and TRBJ2-3; tentative D call: TRBD2 (5 bases). The CDR3 consists of 15 residues. V was cut by 5 bases and J by 2 bases, with 14 bases left in between. Germline V gives CDR1 PRHDT, CDR2 FYEKMQ (reference sequence). CDR3 sequence reads: CASSHGVQSTDTQYF. The CDR3 region has the DNA TGTGCCAGCAGCCACGGGGTCCAATCCACAGATACGCAGTATTTT.

The chain employs TRBV30 and TRBJ1-5; D uncertain. V was trimmed by 2 bases and J by 0 bases, leaving 8 bases between them. The CDR3 is 14 amino acids. Germline CDR1 is GTSNPN and CDR2 is SVGIG (reference sequence). The CDR3 protein is CAWSRDYSNQPQHF. The CDR3 bases are TGTGCCTGGAGTCGGGATTATAGCAATCAGCCCCAGCATTTT.

The chain has TRBV9 and TRBJ2-1; 8 nucleotides line up with TRBD2. Germline assignment: CDR1 SGDLS and CDR2 YYNGEE. The ends lost 0 bases at V and 7 bases at J; junction bases unmatched: 12. The CDR3 is 17 residues long. The CDR3 reads CASSVAPQSSGLNEQFF. The CDR3, as DNA: TGTGCCAGCAGCGTAGCCCCCCAGTCTAGCGGGTTGAATGAGCAGTTCTTC.

The chain links TRBV9 to TRBJ2-3, with D uncertain. The CDR3 sequence is 17 residues long. V lost 0 bases and J 0 bases, leaving 14 bases between the germline ends. Germline V lookup: CDR1 SGDLS, CDR2 YYNGEE. The CDR3 DNA follows: TGTGCCAGCAGCGTAGAAGCGACCGAATCCAGCACAGATACGCAGTATTTT. This gives the protein CASSVEATESSTDTQYF.

The chain uses TRBV9 and TRBJ2-5, with 9 bases lining up with TRBD1. This CDR3 has 19 amino acids. Germline CDR1 is SGDLS and CDR2 is YYNGEE. With 2 bases clipped from V and 0 bases from J, the junction kept 14 bases outside the gene matches. The CDR3 protein is CASSVREGGQGYDQETQYF. Written as DNA, the CDR3 is TGTGCCAGCAGCGTGCGAGAGGGGGGACAGGGCTACGACCAAGAGACCCAGTACTTC.

This chain links TRBV6-5 with TRBJ2-3, with a possible D match to TRBD1 (5 bases). The CDR3 covers 12 residues. The germline CDR1 and CDR2 sequences are MNHEY and SVGAGI. V lost 8 bases to trimming and J lost 3 bases, with 9 bases between them. Written as DNA, the CDR3 is TGTGCCAGCCTAGGGGATACAGATACGCAGTATTTT. The encoded protein is CASLGDTDTQYF.

The rearrangement uses TRBV15 and TRBJ1-1, with no clear D. CDR1 and CDR2 from the germline V gene are LNHNV and YYDKDF (reference sequence). The V gene lost 9 bases and the J gene lost 3 bases, with 26 bases spanning the gap. CDR3 length equals 17 residues. CDR3 DNA sequence: TGTGCCACACAAAAAGGACTCCCCCTGGGAGAGGACACTGAAGCTTTCTTT. This codes for CATQKGLPLGEDTEAFF.

The genes are TRBV14 and TRBJ2-1; tentatively, D is TRBD2 (5 bases). In germline, CDR1 is SGHDN, CDR2 FVKESK. CDR3 length: 16 residues. V was shortened by 1 base and J by 0 bases, with 10 bases between the two germline ends. The CDR3: CASSQARVFSYNEQFF. The CDR3 coding sequence is TGTGCCAGCAGCCAAGCGAGGGTCTTCTCCTACAATGAGCAGTTCTTC.

J is TRBJ2-7 and V is TRBV6-7; D is undetermined. TRBV6-7 is reported as an ORF; its role is uncertain. V lost 5 bases, J lost 0 bases, and 17 bases lay in between. The CDR3 contains 16 residues. The CDR3 nucleotides read TGTGCCAGCAGTATATTCAGTGAGTACTCCTCCTACGAGCAGTACTTC. Translated, it gives CASSIFSEYSSYEQYF.

V gene TRBV28 combines with J gene TRBJ2-5; no clear D gene. The CDR3 spans 15 residues. The germline V gene has CDR1 MDHEN and CDR2 SYDVKM. The germline V and J ends were trimmed by 5 bases and 1 base, with 14 bases remaining between them. In DNA form, the CDR3 reads TGTGCCAGCAGTGCTATAGGGCGGCCCCAAGAGACCCAGTACTTC. Translated: CASSAIGRPQETQYF.

The chain carries TRBV28 and TRBJ1-2; no reliable D call. V lost 3 bases and J lost 8, with 16 bases in between. Germline V gene lookup returns CDR1 MDHEN and CDR2 SYDVKM. The CDR3 contains 14 residues. Here the CDR3 reads CASSLAPGSRGYTF. CDR3 bases: TGTGCCAGCAGTTTGGCCCCAGGCAGTCGGGGCTACACCTTC.

This clone has just one count. The V and J genes are TRBV5-1 and TRBJ2-6; 8 nucleotides agree with TRBD1. There are 17 residues in the CDR3. V was pared by 6 bases and J by 0 bases, with 8 bases of the junction left unmatched. Per germline, CDR1 SGHRS and CDR2 YFSETQ. CDR3 bases: TGCGCCAGCACATCCCGGGACAGGAACTCTGGGGCCAACGTCCTGACTTTC. It encodes CASTSRDRNSGANVLTF.

The J gene is TRBJ1-6, the V gene TRBV5-6, with 9 positions matching TRBD1. The germline CDR1 and CDR2 sequences are SGHDT and YYEEEE. V gave up 4 bases and J gave up 9 bases; unmatched junction bases: 5. This CDR3 contains 14 residues. The CDR3 is CASSLRDRVSPLHF. CDR3 nucleotides: TGTGCCAGCAGCCTCCGGGACAGGGTTTCACCCCTCCACTTT.

V usage is TRBV5-1 and J usage is TRBJ2-1; TRBD2 aligns across 16 bases. This CDR3 comprises 19 residues. Germline V gives CDR1 SGHRS, CDR2 YFSETQ. The junction had 13 bases not matched to a gene; V was cut back by 4 bases and J by 6 bases. The CDR3 here is CASSPPGLAGGRSPNEQFF. As DNA, the CDR3 is TGCGCCAGCAGCCCTCCGGGACTAGCGGGAGGGCGAAGTCCCAATGAGCAGTTCTTC. Supplemented by reference TRBV5-1 and TRBJ2-1, the full variable domain reads KAGVTQTPRYLIKTRGQQVTLSCSPISGHRSVSWYQQTPGQGLQFLFEYFSETQRNKGNFPGRFSGRQFSNSRSEMNVSTLELGDSALYLCASSPPGLAGGRSPNEQFFGPGTRLTVL.